This TCR beta chain appears in the sequencing data of a study of blood T cell repertoires in COVID-19. At the level of the study: Samples representing acute and convalescent COVID-19 were sourced from the United States, Italy and Spain. Sources were T cells, B-cell-depleted T cells, or PBMCs; the material itself was cDNA or gDNA.

V trimming: 3 bases; J trimming: 0 bases; junction bases outside the gene matches: 8. This CDR3 region has 19 residues. Germline CDR1 reads SEHNR; CDR2 reads FQNEAQ (reference sequence). Patients of the Seattle cohort, enrolled during active infection, were followed longitudinally. Study processing details: Quantification of nucleated cells was approximated via reference gene primer amplification. TCRdb keeps only in-frame clones here, not all; method: immunoSEQ multiplex PCR. The V and J calls and clone size come from that table; D and trimming were worked out from the DNA. This repertoire shows about 270,000 clones, about nine tenths found once; its top ten account for about 12%.

The TCR was taken from a woman under 40 with COVID-19, enrolled during active disease. The sequenced sample consisted of peripheral blood. The chain combines TRBV7-9 with TRBJ2-1, with 13 nucleotides matching TRBD2. Here the CDR3 DNA reads TGTGCCAGCAGCTTGCGAACTAGCGGGGGGGAAAGCTCCTACAATGAGCAGTTCTTC. As protein: CASSLRTSGGESSYNEQFF.